This TCR beta chain was identified during a study of metastatic and nonmetastatic thyroid tumors. Study as a whole: Repertoires were compared across blood and tumor or nodule tissue from malignant and benign thyroid patients.

V dropped 3 bases and J dropped 7; count of bases not matched to a gene: 6. Germline V gene data show CDR1 as MDHEN and CDR2 as SYDVKM. This CDR3 region has 13 residues. TCRdb re-processed the PCR reads through MiXCR. This sample has about 22,000 clones, with 30% to 40% found just once. All patients were treatment-naive before thyroid surgery. Sequenced input: blood. This clonotype was obtained from a male donor with papillary thyroid cancer or a benign thyroid nodule (not recorded which). Some clones in this sample may be carry-over from other donors' samples. This sequence joins TRBV28 and TRBJ2-7, with TRBD1 matching 7 bases. In nucleotides, the CDR3 is TGTGCCAGCAGTTTCTTGCCCAGGGGGGAGCAGTACTTC. Translating it yields CASSFLPRGEQYF.